This entry describes one TCR beta chain. Its specificity is not known. The CDR3 length is 16 residues. Trimming took off 3 bases at V and 3 bases at J, with 14 bases between the two ends. The data originate from a study of T cell repertoires in cytomegalovirus infection. Across the whole study: Public TCR beta signatures indicated both CMV infection and matching HLA type. Findings of the study overall: CMV carriers with the relevant HLA were identified by cumulative public TCR beta family frequency. Clonotypes of TCR beta that were HLA-C-restricted and CMV-specific dominated the ex vivo response.

Using its own MiXCR run on the reads, TCRdb lists one record per CDR3 protein. The sample gives approximately 500,000 distinct CDR3 sequences, 10% to 12% of which show up once; about a tenth is in the top ten. Sequencing used PBMCs. The chain links TRBV12-3 or TRBV12-4 to TRBJ2-2; D unclear. The TCR originated in a human donor in good health (CMV status not recorded). Some clones in this sample may be carry-over from other donors' samples. The CDR3 is CASSFETSFDTGELFF. The CDR3 coding sequence is TGTGCCAGCAGTTTCGAGACTTCCTTCGACACCGGGGAGCTGTTTTTT.